This is a list of T cell receptor beta chains from one sample in a study of CD8+ T cells in alopecia areata. The assay was immunoSEQ multiplex PCR, and TCRdb's table has in-frame clones only and misses some. The profile shows 150,000 to 200,000 clones, roughly 61% of them singletons. Here the sequenced sample was CD8+ T cells sorted from blood, taken at week 24, from a patient treated with tofacitinib. These receptor sequences come from a human donor with alopecia areata. The CDR3 runs from the conserved cysteine through the conserved F or W. The D gene is left open where the match is weak. Size tells how often a clone was seen (once, few, many) or the class of an expanded clone, and some rows leave it out.

cdr3_aa cdr3_nt d_call v_call clone_size j_call
CASSELPGDTEAFF TGTGCCAGCAGTGAATTACCAGGGGACACTGAAGCTTTCTTT - TRBV6-1 - TRBJ1-1
CASSQGVQRTDTQYF TGTGCCAGCAGCCAGGGGGTACAACGCACAGATACGCAGTATTTT TRBD1 TRBV27 once TRBJ2-3
CASTLSEEDLNYGYTF TGTGCCAGCACCCTCTCGGAGGAGGACCTAAACTATGGCTACACCTTC - TRBV6-6 - TRBJ1-2
CASSTRLAGGPYEQYF TGTGCCAGCAGCACCCGACTAGCGGGGGGTCCCTACGAGCAGTACTTC TRBD2 TRBV7-8 once TRBJ2-7
CASSPGGGGLSYNEQFF TGCGCCAGCAGCCCCGGTGGGGGAGGCCTCTCCTACAATGAGCAGTTCTTC - TRBV4-1 - TRBJ2-1
CAWSQGYAEAFF TGTGCCTGGAGCCAGGGGTACGCTGAAGCTTTCTTT - TRBV30 - TRBJ1-1
CSVPAGPGGYTF TGCAGCGTGCCCGCGGGACCCGGGGGCTACACCTTC - TRBV29-1 few TRBJ1-2
CASSFQGVNEQYF TGTGCCAGTAGTTTCCAGGGGGTCAACGAGCAGTACTTC TRBD1 TRBV19 - TRBJ2-7
CAIKFGVSAETQYF TGTGCCATCAAATTCGGCGTCTCGGCAGAGACCCAGTACTTC - TRBV10-3 - TRBJ2-5
CASSFTGDEQYF TGCGCCAGCAGCTTTACAGGGGATGAGCAGTACTTC TRBD1 TRBV5-1 few TRBJ2-7
CASSSASDGKNYGYTF TGCGCCAGCAGCTCTGCCTCGGACGGGAAGAACTATGGCTACACCTTC - TRBV5-1 - TRBJ1-2
CAWSVGPLNTEAFF TGTGCCTGGAGTGTAGGTCCGCTGAACACTGAAGCTTTCTTT - TRBV30 few TRBJ1-1
CASSSGTGVYEQYF TGTGCCAGCAGCTCCGGGACAGGGGTCTACGAGCAGTACTTC TRBD1 TRBV5-5 - TRBJ2-7
CASSLDPSEVETQYF TGTGCCAGCAGCTTAGATCCCTCGGAGGTAGAGACCCAGTACTTC - TRBV11-2 - TRBJ2-5
CASSPSRTGRDPYF TGTGCCAGCAGTCCATCTAGGACGGGTAGGGATCCGTACTTC - TRBV2 - TRBJ2-7
CASSLVVTAEAFF TGCGCCAGCAGCTTGGTGGTTACAGCTGAAGCTTTCTTT - TRBV5-1 once TRBJ1-1
CASSLGGRTYNSPLHF TGTGCCAGCAGCTTGGGGGGACGGACCTATAATTCACCCCTCCACTTT - TRBV5-6 - TRBJ1-6
CAWSGGSNYGYTF TGTGCCTGGAGTGGGGGTTCTAACTATGGCTACACCTTC - TRBV30 - TRBJ1-2
CSVDPDRQETQYF TGCAGCGTTGATCCGGACAGGCAAGAGACCCAGTACTTC TRBD1 TRBV29-1 - TRBJ2-5
CAIRDVETREQYF TGTGCCATCAGGGACGTCGAGACCCGCGAGCAGTACTTC - TRBV10-3 - TRBJ2-7
CASSRRRETQYF TGTGCCAGCAGTCGCAGGAGGGAGACCCAGTACTTC - TRBV6-6 few TRBJ2-5
CASSGIGGGYEQYF TGCGCCAGCTCGGGCATAGGTGGGGGCTACGAGCAGTACTTC - TRBV4-1 few TRBJ2-7